This TCR beta chain was identified in a study of blood T cell repertoires in COVID-19. The wider study: Collection of acute and convalescent COVID-19 samples took place in the United States, Italy and Spain. T cells, B-cell-depleted T cells, or PBMCs supplied cDNA or gDNA.

As concerns this clone: Mismatch with germline at one junction end may stem from a read error.

The V gene's germline CDR1 is SNHLY and CDR2 FYNNEI. The CDR3 is 12 amino acids. In the source study's methods: Amplification of reference gene primers provided the estimated nucleated cell counts. Sequenced by immunoSEQ multiplex PCR; TCRdb stores in-frame clones only, minus some. Clone size and the V and J calls come from that table; the DNA yielded D and trimming. The table has around 60,000 clones, roughly four fifths seen once; the top ten hold 28%. The chain is built from TRBV2 and TRBJ2-7; TRBD2 is a possible D gene (6 bases). The receptor was derived from a woman of 80 years or more with acute or convalescent COVID-19. The sample taken for sequencing was peripheral blood. The DNA of the CDR3 is TGTGCCAGCAGAGGGGACTTCCGGATAGAGGTCTTC. It translates to CASRGDFRIEVF.